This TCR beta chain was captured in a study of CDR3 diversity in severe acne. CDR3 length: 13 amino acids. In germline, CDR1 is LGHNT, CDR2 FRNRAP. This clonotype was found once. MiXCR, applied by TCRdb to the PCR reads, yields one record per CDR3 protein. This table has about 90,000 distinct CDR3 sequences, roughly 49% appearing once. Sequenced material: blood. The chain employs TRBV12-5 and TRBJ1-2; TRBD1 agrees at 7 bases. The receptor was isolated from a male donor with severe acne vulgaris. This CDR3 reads CASTADRDQGYTF. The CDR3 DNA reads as TGTGCCAGCACCGCCGACAGGGATCAGGGCTACACCTTC. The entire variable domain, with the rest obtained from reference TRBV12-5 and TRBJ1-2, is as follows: DARVTQTPRHKVTEMGQEVTMRCQPILGHNTVFWYRQTMMQGLELLAYFRNRAPLDDSGMPKDRFSAEMPDATLATLKIQPSEPRDSAVYFCASTADRDQGYTFGSGTRLTVV.